This TCR beta chain was found in a study of blood T cell repertoires in COVID-19 (TCRdb year 2020). As for the study more broadly: Collaborator samples came from the United States, Italy and Spain and covered acute and convalescent phases of COVID-19. Samples were obtained from the ongoing ImmuneRACE study (first 160 participants) and from over 1,000 subjects provided by 6 global collaborators. A de-identified subject ID, COVID-19 status, age in years and sex were almost always included in the sample metadata. The dataset comprised deeply sampled blood TCRbeta repertoires from subjects exposed to, actively infected with, or recovered from COVID-19. Where HLA class I and class II types were available, the types were taken from metadata supplied by the sample provider, not from assay-based typing. The repertoires were released in a freely available public database meant as a resource for research on the immune response to SARS-CoV-2. The material from the prospective study consisted of cDNA or gDNA derived from T cells, B-cell-depleted T cells, or PBMCs. Overall study outcomes, separate from this receptor: The amount of clinical and demographic metadata varied by source and participant and was provided uncurated.

Collaborating institutions collected whole blood in K2EDTA tubes following their own protocols. For TCRbeta analysis, collaborators shipped samples as frozen whole blood, isolated PBMCs, or DNA extracted from either of those sample types. TCRbeta CDR3 regions were amplified from genomic DNA by means of the immunoSEQ Assay, a bias-controlled multiplex PCR. As for how the authors treated the data: Within the assay, amplification of reference gene primers was used to estimate how many nucleated cells each sample contained. To quantify the absolute abundance of each unique TCRbeta CDR3 rearrangement, sequence reads were collapsed and filtered. Productive Simpson clonality was computed per sample as the square root of Simpson's diversity index over productive rearrangements. Held by TCRdb, this immuneACCESS table contains in-frame sequences only and omits some clones. Under half of the omission traces to an unresolved V gene where checked; the cause of the rest is unknown. That table supplies the V and J calls and clone size; D and trimming were determined from the DNA. In all, the sample holds 150,000 to 160,000 clones, and roughly nine tenths of those were seen once. The biggest ten clones account for 2% to 3% of the sample.

V gives up 0 bases and J gives up 1 base, and the segment between their germline ends measures 9 bases. The CDR3 starts with the cysteine, ends with the phenylalanine, and has 15 residues. The CDR3 DNA has 45 bases and is translated from base 1. CDR1 and CDR2, per the germline V gene, are MNHEY and SVGAGI. To note about this clone: This clone's antigen is unknown. No base-level quality is on record; no much larger clone is a single base apart.

This clonotype was sampled from a woman aged 70 to 79 with acute or convalescent COVID-19. Sequencing used peripheral blood. The chain joins TRBV6-5 to TRBJ1-2; the D segment could be TRBD1, given 6 matching bases. This receptor has the CDR3 CASSYSTGINYGYTF. The sequenced DNA: TGTGCCAGCAGTTACTCGACAGGAATTAACTATGGCTACACCTTC.